This is a list of T cell receptor beta chains from one sample in a study of T cells in Graves' hyperthyroidism and ophthalmopathy. TCRdb independently ran MiXCR on the multiplex PCR reads; one entry per CDR3 protein. Here the sample spans around 700,000 distinct CDR3 sequences, around 40% being singletons. Sample: blood. These receptors were taken from a woman aged 40 to 49 with Graves' hyperthyroidism. Each CDR3 is given with its conserved first and last residue. Fields, in order: clone size, D gene, V gene, J gene, CDR3 protein, CDR3 DNA. The D gene is left open where the match is weak. Clone size, where shown, is once, few, many, or a class for clones that have expanded.

clone_size: once; d_call: TRBD1; v_call: TRBV19; j_call: TRBJ2-7; cdr3_aa: CASSIPSGTGVPREQYF; cdr3_nt: TGTGCCAGTAGTATACCCTCCGGGACAGGGGTCCCCCGGGAGCAGTACTTC
clone_size: -; d_call: TRBD2; v_call: TRBV20-1; j_call: TRBJ2-5; cdr3_aa: CSAKTSGAPTGETQYF; cdr3_nt: TGCAGTGCCAAGACTAGCGGGGCGCCCACCGGGGAGACCCAGTACTTC
clone_size: many; d_call: -; v_call: TRBV20-1; j_call: TRBJ2-7; cdr3_aa: CSAPRQNNEQYF; cdr3_nt: TGCAGTGCTCCCCGACAGAACAACGAGCAGTACTTC
clone_size: -; d_call: -; v_call: TRBV27; j_call: TRBJ1-1; cdr3_aa: CASSLLGGKDFF; cdr3_nt: TGTGCCAGCAGTTTATTGGGCGGGAAGGATTTCTTT
clone_size: -; d_call: -; v_call: TRBV30; j_call: TRBJ1-6; cdr3_aa: CAWRSSEEPLHF; cdr3_nt: TGTGCCTGGAGATCTTCCGAGGAACCCCTCCACTTT
clone_size: -; d_call: -; v_call: TRBV7-9; j_call: TRBJ2-5; cdr3_aa: CASSRSSLAGETQYF; cdr3_nt: TGTGCCAGCAGCAGGAGCTCACTAGCCGGGGAGACCCAGTACTTC
clone_size: many; d_call: TRBD1; v_call: TRBV7-9; j_call: TRBJ2-2; cdr3_aa: CASSSQGAVGELFF; cdr3_nt: TGTGCCAGCAGCTCTCAGGGGGCGGTCGGGGAGCTGTTTTTT
clone_size: -; d_call: TRBD1; v_call: TRBV4-1; j_call: TRBJ1-1; cdr3_aa: CASTKETTGLMNTEAFF; cdr3_nt: TGCGCCAGCACCAAAGAGACGACAGGGCTCATGAACACTGAAGCTTTCTTT
clone_size: -; d_call: TRBD1; v_call: TRBV9; j_call: TRBJ2-2; cdr3_aa: CASSVARAGGRTGELFF; cdr3_nt: TGTGCCAGCAGCGTAGCGCGGGCAGGGGGTCGAACCGGGGAGCTGTTTTTC
clone_size: many; d_call: -; v_call: TRBV7-9; j_call: TRBJ2-7; cdr3_aa: CASSLAQGSEQYF; cdr3_nt: TGTGCCAGCAGCTTAGCGCAAGGGTCCGAGCAGTACTTC
clone_size: many; d_call: TRBD2; v_call: TRBV7-9; j_call: TRBJ2-5; cdr3_aa: CASSLSETSGGTQYF; cdr3_nt: TGTGCCAGCAGCTTATCCGAAACTAGCGGGGGGACCCAGTACTTC
clone_size: -; d_call: -; v_call: TRBV6-6; j_call: TRBJ1-3; cdr3_aa: CASSYSLGSSGNTIYF; cdr3_nt: TGTGCCAGCAGTTACTCTCTGGGAAGCTCTGGAAACACCATATATTTT
clone_size: -; d_call: -; v_call: TRBV7-2; j_call: TRBJ1-6; cdr3_aa: CASRVGGSPLHF; cdr3_nt: TGTGCCAGCAGGGTCGGGGGGTCTCCCCTCCACTTT
clone_size: -; d_call: -; v_call: TRBV7-2; j_call: TRBJ1-1; cdr3_aa: CASRGNRVTGTEAFF; cdr3_nt: TGTGCCAGCAGAGGGAATAGGGTGACGGGTACTGAAGCTTTCTTT
clone_size: once; d_call: -; v_call: TRBV19; j_call: TRBJ2-2; cdr3_aa: CASKNKPGFNTGELFF; cdr3_nt: TGTGCCAGTAAGAACAAACCCGGTTTTAACACCGGGGAGCTGTTTTTT
clone_size: -; d_call: -; v_call: TRBV7-9; j_call: TRBJ2-7; cdr3_aa: CASSPSRGSGYEQYF; cdr3_nt: TGTGCCAGCAGCCCTTCGAGAGGGAGCGGTTACGAGCAGTACTTC
clone_size: -; d_call: TRBD2; v_call: TRBV11-2; j_call: TRBJ2-7; cdr3_aa: CASSWTSGRSYEQYF; cdr3_nt: TGTGCCAGCAGTTGGACTAGCGGGAGATCGTACGAGCAGTACTTC
clone_size: many; d_call: -; v_call: TRBV20-1; j_call: TRBJ1-3; cdr3_aa: CSAKRIQAAGNTIYF; cdr3_nt: TGCAGTGCCAAGCGGATACAGGCGGCTGGAAACACCATATATTTT
clone_size: -; d_call: -; v_call: TRBV7-9; j_call: TRBJ2-7; cdr3_aa: CASRLSREQYF; cdr3_nt: TGTGCCAGCAGGCTTTCTAGGGAGCAGTACTTC
clone_size: few; d_call: -; v_call: TRBV20-1; j_call: TRBJ2-2; cdr3_aa: CSARATRAGELFF; cdr3_nt: TGCAGTGCTAGGGCGACCAGGGCCGGGGAGCTGTTTTTT
clone_size: -; d_call: -; v_call: TRBV25-1; j_call: TRBJ1-1; cdr3_aa: CASSPGWGANTEAFF; cdr3_nt: TGTGCCAGCAGTCCAGGGTGGGGGGCAAACACTGAAGCTTTCTTT
clone_size: -; d_call: -; v_call: TRBV7-9; j_call: TRBJ1-2; cdr3_aa: CASSPPQGIYGYTF; cdr3_nt: TGTGCCAGCAGCCCCCCCCAGGGGATCTATGGCTACACCTTC
clone_size: many; d_call: -; v_call: TRBV6-5; j_call: TRBJ2-2; cdr3_aa: CASSYLSQAGELFF; cdr3_nt: TGTGCCAGCAGTTACTTGAGTCAGGCCGGGGAGCTGTTTTTT
clone_size: few; d_call: -; v_call: TRBV11-2; j_call: TRBJ2-7; cdr3_aa: CASSLERGSSYEQYF; cdr3_nt: TGTGCCAGCAGCTTAGAACGGGGGAGCTCCTACGAGCAGTACTTC
clone_size: many; d_call: -; v_call: TRBV7-8; j_call: TRBJ1-4; cdr3_aa: CASSLGHLDEKLFF; cdr3_nt: TGTGCCAGCAGCTTGGGACACCTCGATGAAAAACTGTTTTTT
clone_size: -; d_call: -; v_call: TRBV6-5; j_call: TRBJ2-3; cdr3_aa: CASASTDTQYF; cdr3_nt: TGTGCCAGTGCTAGCACAGATACGCAGTATTTT
clone_size: -; d_call: -; v_call: TRBV5-1; j_call: TRBJ1-1; cdr3_aa: CASSLTTENFAEAFF; cdr3_nt: TGCGCCAGCAGCTTGACCACCGAGAATTTCGCTGAAGCTTTCTTT
clone_size: -; d_call: TRBD1; v_call: TRBV20-1; j_call: TRBJ2-2; cdr3_aa: CSARSRQGRLGELFF; cdr3_nt: TGCAGTGCTAGATCGAGACAGGGTCGATTGGGGGAGCTGTTTTTT
clone_size: few; d_call: -; v_call: TRBV10-3; j_call: TRBJ1-1; cdr3_aa: CASSYTQGGTEAFF; cdr3_nt: TGTGCCAGCAGTTACACTCAAGGTGGCACTGAAGCTTTCTTT
clone_size: -; d_call: TRBD2; v_call: TRBV7-9; j_call: TRBJ2-7; cdr3_aa: CASSLSGRDHEQYF; cdr3_nt: TGTGCCAGCAGCTTGAGCGGGAGGGACCACGAGCAGTACTTC
clone_size: -; d_call: -; v_call: TRBV7-2; j_call: TRBJ2-5; cdr3_aa: CASSPGGGTETQYF; cdr3_nt: TGTGCCAGCAGCCCCGGGGGAGGCACAGAGACCCAGTACTTC
clone_size: many; d_call: TRBD1; v_call: TRBV7-9; j_call: TRBJ1-1; cdr3_aa: CASSHGQGNTEAFF; cdr3_nt: TGCGCCAGCAGCCACGGACAGGGAAACACTGAAGCTTTCTTT
clone_size: many; d_call: -; v_call: TRBV2; j_call: TRBJ1-2; cdr3_aa: CASSEDGTFYGYTF; cdr3_nt: TGTGCCAGCAGTGAAGACGGCACTTTCTATGGCTACACCTTC
clone_size: -; d_call: TRBD1; v_call: TRBV19; j_call: TRBJ2-5; cdr3_aa: CASRPDREETQYF; cdr3_nt: TGTGCCAGTAGACCGGACAGGGAGGAGACCCAGTACTTC
clone_size: -; d_call: -; v_call: TRBV20-1; j_call: TRBJ1-5; cdr3_aa: CSARPNVPGVIQPQHF; cdr3_nt: TGCAGTGCTAGACCAAACGTCCCGGGGGTTATTCAGCCCCAGCATTTT
clone_size: -; d_call: TRBD1; v_call: TRBV29-1; j_call: TRBJ2-7; cdr3_aa: CSATGTGASSSYEQYF; cdr3_nt: TGCAGCGCAACGGGGACAGGGGCCTCCTCATCCTACGAGCAGTACTTC
clone_size: few; d_call: -; v_call: TRBV5-5; j_call: TRBJ1-3; cdr3_aa: CASSLAVGGNTIYF; cdr3_nt: TGTGCCAGCAGCTTGGCCGTTGGGGGAAACACCATATATTTT
clone_size: -; d_call: TRBD1; v_call: TRBV5-7; j_call: TRBJ1-4; cdr3_aa: CASSQADRANEKLFF; cdr3_nt: TGTGCCAGCAGCCAAGCAGACAGGGCGAATGAAAAACTGTTTTTT
clone_size: many; d_call: -; v_call: TRBV7-9; j_call: TRBJ2-7; cdr3_aa: CASSLRTAYEQYF; cdr3_nt: TGTGCCAGCAGCTTGCGAACAGCCTACGAGCAGTACTTC
clone_size: -; d_call: -; v_call: TRBV7-8; j_call: TRBJ2-2; cdr3_aa: CASSFDVGSAYTGELFF; cdr3_nt: TGTGCCAGCAGCTTTGATGTCGGGTCAGCCTACACCGGGGAGCTGTTTTTT
clone_size: -; d_call: -; v_call: TRBV6-4; j_call: TRBJ2-5; cdr3_aa: CASIHRVLRGETQYF; cdr3_nt: TGTGCCAGCATTCACCGTGTCTTGCGGGGAGAGACCCAGTACTTC
clone_size: once; d_call: -; v_call: TRBV7-2; j_call: TRBJ2-2; cdr3_aa: CASRRAGTGELFF; cdr3_nt: TGTGCCAGCAGACGGGCCGGCACCGGGGAGCTGTTTTTT
clone_size: many; d_call: -; v_call: TRBV29-1; j_call: TRBJ1-2; cdr3_aa: CSVDGTEDSYGYTF; cdr3_nt: TGCAGCGTTGATGGGACGGAAGATTCTTATGGCTACACCTTC
clone_size: -; d_call: TRBD2; v_call: TRBV19; j_call: TRBJ2-5; cdr3_aa: CASSIVGASGGETQYF; cdr3_nt: TGTGCCAGTAGTATAGTTGGCGCTAGCGGGGGCGAGACCCAGTACTTC
clone_size: few; d_call: -; v_call: TRBV12-3/TRBV12-4; j_call: TRBJ1-3; cdr3_aa: CASSFLAGRTNTIYF; cdr3_nt: -
clone_size: few; d_call: -; v_call: TRBV6-1; j_call: TRBJ1-5; cdr3_aa: CASSPWERWGQPQHF; cdr3_nt: TGTGCCAGCAGTCCCTGGGAGCGGTGGGGCCAGCCCCAGCATTTT
clone_size: few; d_call: -; v_call: TRBV10-3; j_call: TRBJ2-6; cdr3_aa: CAHGAAGANVLTF; cdr3_nt: TGTGCCCACGGCGCCGCTGGGGCCAACGTCCTGACTTTC
clone_size: many; d_call: -; v_call: TRBV20-1; j_call: TRBJ1-6; cdr3_aa: CSARVGLSGPLHF; cdr3_nt: TGCAGTGCTAGAGTTGGTCTTTCCGGACCCCTCCACTTT
clone_size: many; d_call: -; v_call: TRBV2; j_call: TRBJ2-6; cdr3_aa: CASSDLAGYGANVLTF; cdr3_nt: TGTGCCAGCAGTGATTTGGCCGGGTATGGGGCCAACGTCCTGACTTTC
clone_size: -; d_call: -; v_call: TRBV6-5; j_call: TRBJ1-4; cdr3_aa: CASRQALNEKMFF; cdr3_nt: TGTGCCAGCCGGCAGGCGCTAAATGAAAAAATGTTTTTT
clone_size: many; d_call: -; v_call: TRBV11-1; j_call: TRBJ2-5; cdr3_aa: CASSFSPSGPESQYF; cdr3_nt: TGTGCCAGCAGCTTTTCCCCGAGCGGACCTGAGTCCCAGTACTTC
clone_size: once; d_call: TRBD1; v_call: TRBV19; j_call: TRBJ2-7; cdr3_aa: CASSTRGQADTQYF; cdr3_nt: TGTGCCAGTAGTACGAGGGGACAGGCAGATACGCAGTACTTC
clone_size: many; d_call: TRBD1; v_call: TRBV12-3/TRBV12-4; j_call: TRBJ1-6; cdr3_aa: CASSLVGTGIAPLHF; cdr3_nt: TGTGCCAGCAGTTTAGTCGGGACAGGGATCGCACCCCTCCACTTT
clone_size: few; d_call: -; v_call: TRBV19; j_call: TRBJ2-7; cdr3_aa: CASSIVASNEQYF; cdr3_nt: TGTGCCAGTAGTATTGTTGCGAGCAACGAGCAGTACTTC